What follows are 27 T cell receptor beta chains derived from one specimen sequenced in a study of T cell responses to AZD1222 COVID-19 vaccine. TCRdb's table, derived via immunoSEQ multiplex PCR, lists solely in-frame clones and lacks some. The top ten hold around 7% of the sample, which has 100,000 to 150,000 clones, 94% seen once. The material was peripheral blood, obtained on day 0 of AZD1222 vaccination. These receptor sequences come from an adult in good health.

This clone was recorded once. The chain recombines TRBV5-1 with TRBJ1-4; maybe TRBD1 (6 bases). CDR3 length: 15 amino acids. V was cut by 7 bases and J by 5 bases, with 18 bases left in between. Germline V lookup: CDR1 SGHRS, CDR2 YFSETQ. The CDR3 DNA reads as TGCGCCAGCCAACGTCTAGGGGGGGAAAATGAAAAACTGTTTTTT. It specifies CASQRLGGENEKLFF.

This chain connects TRBV6-6 to TRBJ2-1; D may be TRBD1 or TRBD2 (6 bases each). The CDR3 contains 16 residues. The V end was cut by 2 bases, the J end by 4 bases, with 15 bases between. The germline CDR1 and CDR2 sequences are MNHNY and SVGAGI (reference sequence). CDR3 in amino acids: CASSYLGGGEYNEQFF. CDR3 nucleotides: TGTGCCAGCAGTTACCTCGGGGGCGGGGAGTACAATGAGCAGTTCTTC.

The chain joins TRBV19 to TRBJ2-1, with a tentative D call TRBD1 (6 bases). There are 13 residues in the CDR3. Germline V CDR1 and CDR2: LNHDA, SQIVND (reference sequence). V dropped 8 bases and J dropped 7 bases, with 15 bases sitting between them. This CDR3 is CASQGLAGNEQFF. The CDR3 DNA is TGTGCCAGTCAGGGGCTAGCTGGGAATGAGCAGTTCTTC. The variable domain in full, completed from reference TRBV19 and TRBJ2-1, reads DGGITQSPKYLFRKEGQNVTLSCEQNLNHDAMYWYRQDPGQGLRLIYYSQIVNDFQKGDIAEGYSVSREKKESFPLTVTSAQKNPTAFYLCASQGLAGNEQFFGPGTRLTVL.

V gene TRBV12-3 or TRBV12-4 combines with J gene TRBJ2-1; D is uncertain. The CDR3 loop spans 10 amino acids. V was pared by 3 bases and J by 8 bases, with 2 bases between. The CDR3 bases are TGTGCCAGCAGTTTGTATGAGCAGTTCTTC. It yields the protein CASSLYEQFF.

The chain links TRBV2 to TRBJ2-7; 7 bases match TRBD1. Unmatched junction bases numbered 13, after V lost 6 bases and J lost 2 bases. The CDR3 runs to 16 residues. Germline assignment: CDR1 SNHLY and CDR2 FYNNEI. CDR3 nucleotide sequence: TGTGCCAGCAGCCTAACGCTTGGGACAGACCCCTACGAGCAGTACTTC. It translates to CASSLTLGTDPYEQYF. The whole variable domain, filled in from reference TRBV2 and TRBJ2-7, reads EPEVTQTPSHQVTQMGQEVILRCVPISNHLYFYWYRQILGQKVEFLVSFYNNEISEKSEIFDDQFSVERPDGSNFTLKIRSTKLEDSAMYFCASSLTLGTDPYEQYFGPGTRLTVT.

The J gene is TRBJ2-7, the V gene TRBV28; the D gene is possibly TRBD1 (7 bases). V was pared by 2 bases and J by 3 bases, with 23 bases between. The CDR3 has 18 amino acids. Germline V lookup: CDR1 MDHEN, CDR2 SYDVKM. CDR3 amino acids: CASSLPEGRQGNLYEQYF. CDR3 sequence (DNA): TGTGCCAGCAGTTTACCGGAGGGTAGACAGGGAAATCTCTACGAGCAGTACTTC.

V and J are TRBV19 and TRBJ2-7; the match to TRBD2 covers 11 bases. Germline values: CDR1 LNHDA, CDR2 SQIVND (reference sequence). V lost 3 bases to trimming and J lost 3 bases; unmatched junction nucleotides: 1. The CDR3 runs 14 residues. The CDR3 DNA follows: TGTGCCAGTAGTATCCTAGCGGGGGGCTACGAGCAGTACTTC. It specifies CASSILAGGYEQYF. The entire variable domain, with the rest obtained from reference TRBV19 and TRBJ2-7, is as follows: DGGITQSPKYLFRKEGQNVTLSCEQNLNHDAMYWYRQDPGQGLRLIYYSQIVNDFQKGDIAEGYSVSREKKESFPLTVTSAQKNPTAFYLCASSILAGGYEQYFGPGTRLTVT.

The V and J genes are TRBV6-5 and TRBJ2-3, with D possibly being TRBD2 (5 bases). CDR3 length: 14 residues. Germline-derived CDR1 and CDR2 are MNHEY and SVGAGI. The ends were cut back, 0 bases at V and 9 bases at J, with 13 bases in the middle. The CDR3 loop is CASSYSPGETTQYF. The CDR3 DNA reads as TGTGCCAGCAGTTACTCGCCCGGGGAGACCACGCAGTATTTT.

The gene calls are TRBV19 and TRBJ1-2; 8 bases agree with TRBD1. Trimming removed 1 base from V and 4 bases from J; junction bases left unmatched: 14. Germline V gene sequence: CDR1 LNHDA, CDR2 SQIVND (reference sequence). This CDR3 is built from 18 residues. The chain's CDR3 is CASSIVGLDRVGFYGYTF. CDR3 DNA sequence: TGTGCCAGTAGTATAGTAGGGTTGGACAGGGTAGGTTTCTATGGCTACACCTTC.

The rearrangement uses TRBV5-1 and TRBJ1-3, with TRBD1 as a possible D gene (6 bases). With 4 bases removed from V and 0 bases from J, the gap between germline ends came to 14 bases. Germline V gives CDR1 SGHRS, CDR2 YFSETQ. The CDR3 has 16 residues. Here the CDR3 DNA reads TGCGCCAGCAGCCGGGGTCGGGACAACTCTGGAAACACCATATATTTT. Its protein product is CASSRGRDNSGNTIYF.

This chain uses TRBV13 with TRBJ2-2; D is unresolved. Germline-derived CDR1 and CDR2 are PRHDT and FYEKMQ (reference sequence). This CDR3 region has 14 residues. V shed 0 bases and J shed 6 bases, with 8 bases lying between them. CDR3 protein: CASSLGVRAGELFF. For the CDR3, the DNA is TGTGCCAGCAGCTTAGGAGTCCGCGCCGGGGAGCTGTTTTTT.

This chain uses TRBV7-2 with TRBJ2-1; 11 bases are shared with TRBD2. J lost 7 bases, V lost 6 bases, and 11 bases had no gene match. This CDR3 is 16 amino acids long. CDR1 and CDR2 (germline): SGHTA, FQGNSA. The CDR3 nucleotides read TGTGCCAGCAGAACTCAGACACTAGCGGGAGTGAATGAGCAGTTCTTC. This sequence encodes CASRTQTLAGVNEQFF.

This chain connects TRBV24-1 to TRBJ1-5; no clear D gene. Trimming removed 6 bases at V and 2 bases at J, with 4 bases between. The CDR3 consists of 12 residues. Germline V gives CDR1 KGHDR, CDR2 SFDVKD. The CDR3 nucleotides are TGTGCCACCAGTCAGGGCAATCAGCCCCAGCATTTT. This codes for CATSQGNQPQHF.

The chain has TRBV2 and TRBJ2-1; possible D gene TRBD2, 5 bases. This CDR3 is 15 amino acids long. Trimming cost V 0 bases and J 9 bases, with 15 bases left between them. From germline, CDR1 is SNHLY and CDR2 FYNNEI. The DNA for the CDR3 is TGTGCCAGCAGTGAAGCCCCTCGAAGGGAGTGTGAGCAGTTCTTC. Translation: CASSEAPRRECEQFF.

The CDR3 region has the DNA TGTGCCAGCAGCTTGGGCCAGGGCCCCCCAAATGAAAAACTGTTTTTT. Its translation: CASSLGQGPPNEKLFF. The rearrangement joins TRBV5-4 to TRBJ1-4, with a possible D match to TRBD1 (5 bases). V lost 0 bases, J lost 5 bases, and 14 bases lay in between. The CDR3 is 16 amino acids. The germline gives CDR1 SGHNT, CDR2 YYREEE (reference sequence).

The J gene is TRBJ2-7, the V gene TRBV18; 7 bases agree with TRBD1. Germline lookup yields CDR1 KGHSH and CDR2 LQKENI. With 2 bases clipped from V and 6 bases from J, the junction kept 1 base outside the gene matches. There are 12 residues in the CDR3. CDR3: CASSPDRAEQYF. CDR3 nucleotides: TGTGCCAGCTCACCAGACAGGGCCGAGCAGTACTTC.

This clone was recorded only once. J is TRBJ2-7 and V is TRBV5-8; D perhaps matches TRBD1 (6 bases). Trimming removed 2 bases from V and 3 bases from J, with 9 bases in between. CDR3 length: 13 amino acids. Per the germline V gene, CDR1 is SGHTS and CDR2 is YDEGEE. The CDR3 coding sequence is TGTGCCAGCAGCTTCGACAGGCGCTACGAGCAGTACTTC. Protein sequence: CASSFDRRYEQYF. Drawing the rest from reference TRBV5-8 and TRBJ2-7, the complete variable domain is EAGVTQSPTHLIKTRGQQATLRCSPISGHTSVYWYQQALGLGLQFLLWYDEGEERNRGNFPPRFSGRQFPNYSSELNVNALELEDSALYLCASSFDRRYEQYFGPGTRLTVT.

Here the CDR3 DNA reads TGTGCCAGCAGTTTATTCTCTAGCGGGAGGTTACGGACCGGGGAGCTGTTTTTT. This sequence encodes CASSLFSSGRLRTGELFF. The chain combines TRBV27 with TRBJ2-2; 11 bases agree with TRBD2. The V and J ends lost 1 base and 5 bases, in that order; junction bases with no gene match: 9. Germline V gene sequence: CDR1 MNHEY, CDR2 SMNVEV (reference sequence). This CDR3 is built from 18 residues.

This chain connects TRBV28 to TRBJ1-5; D remains unclear. V was shortened by 10 bases and J by 0 bases, with 16 bases between the two germline ends. The CDR3 sequence is 15 residues long. Germline assignment: CDR1 MDHEN and CDR2 SYDVKM. The CDR3 nucleotides read TGTGCCACCGCCCTGACATACTATAGCAATCAGCCCCAGCATTTT. It is translated as CATALTYYSNQPQHF. Full variable domain (rest looked up from reference TRBV28 and TRBJ1-5): DVKVTQSSRYLVKRTGEKVFLECVQDMDHENMFWYRQDPGLGLRLIYFSYDVKMKEKGDIPEGYSVSREKKERFSLILESASTNQTSMYLCATALTYYSNQPQHFGDGTRLSIL.

The rearrangement joins TRBV6-5 to TRBJ1-1; D is undetermined. Trimming shortened V by 7 bases and J by 2 bases, and 5 bases separated the two germline ends. This CDR3 spans 11 amino acids. Germline values: CDR1 MNHEY, CDR2 SVGAGI. The CDR3 here is CASTTNTEAFF. In nucleotides, the CDR3 is TGTGCCAGCACCACCAACACTGAAGCTTTCTTT.

The J gene is TRBJ2-3, the V gene TRBV2; TRBD2 matches 7 bases. CDR1 SNHLY and CDR2 FYNNEI come from the germline V gene. The CDR3 has 15 amino acids. J gave up 2 bases and V 8 bases, and 10 bases lay outside the gene matches. CDR3 nucleotide sequence: TGTGCCAGCGGGCTTCAGGGAGGGCTCACAGATACGCAGTATTTT. Encoded protein: CASGLQGGLTDTQYF.

This chain connects TRBV7-3 to TRBJ1-4; possible D gene TRBD1, 6 bases. Trimming removed 5 bases at V and 1 base at J, with 23 bases between. Looked up from germline, CDR1 is SGHTA and CDR2 is FQGTGA. CDR3 length: 19 residues. The CDR3 sequence: CASSTQGIGELLTNEKLFF. Written as DNA, the CDR3 is TGTGCCAGCAGCACACAGGGAATTGGTGAGTTGTTAACTAATGAAAAACTGTTTTTT.

This rearrangement joins TRBV10-2 to TRBJ2-7; D unclear. There are 15 residues in the CDR3. Trimming stripped 1 base from V and 3 bases from J, with 13 bases between. Germline V gene lookup returns CDR1 WSHSY and CDR2 SAAADI. CDR3 sequence: CASSEWFGINYEQYF. CDR3 nucleotide sequence: TGCGCCAGCAGTGAGTGGTTCGGTATTAACTACGAGCAGTACTTC.

This clone was found once. The gene calls are TRBV27 and TRBJ2-2; D is uncertain. V shed 3 bases and J shed 2 bases, with 1 base lying between them. The CDR3 has 12 residues. CDR1 and CDR2 (germline): MNHEY, SMNVEV (reference sequence). This chain's CDR3 is CASSFNTGELFF. CDR3 sequence (DNA): TGTGCCAGCAGTTTTAACACCGGGGAGCTGTTTTTT.

The rearrangement links TRBV2 to TRBJ2-1; 8 bases line up with TRBD2. The V gene end was trimmed by 10 bases and the J gene end by 6 bases; junction bases not matched to a gene: 2. CDR3 size: 11 residues. CDR1 SNHLY and CDR2 FYNNEI come from the germline V gene. CDR3 nucleotides: TGTGCCAACGCGGGAGGCAATGAGCAGTTCTTC. Protein: CANAGGNEQFF.

The DNA for the CDR3 is TGTGCCAGCTCCCGGACGGATAGCAATCAGCCCCAGCATTTT. It translates to CASSRTDSNQPQHF. V is TRBV18 and J is TRBJ1-5, with D hard to call. V gave up 6 bases and J gave up 0 bases, with 9 bases separating them. This CDR3 has 14 residues. The germline V gene has CDR1 KGHSH and CDR2 LQKENI.

The chain couples TRBV7-8 to TRBJ2-3; D possibly corresponds to TRBD2 (6 bases). CDR3 length: 15 amino acids. Deletions cut 4 bases from V and 5 bases from J, with 16 bases between. Germline lookup yields CDR1 SGHVS and CDR2 FQNEAQ. The CDR3 DNA reads as TGTGCCAGCAGCTCCTTTACGGGAGCGAAAGATACGCAGTATTTT. This gives the protein CASSSFTGAKDTQYF.